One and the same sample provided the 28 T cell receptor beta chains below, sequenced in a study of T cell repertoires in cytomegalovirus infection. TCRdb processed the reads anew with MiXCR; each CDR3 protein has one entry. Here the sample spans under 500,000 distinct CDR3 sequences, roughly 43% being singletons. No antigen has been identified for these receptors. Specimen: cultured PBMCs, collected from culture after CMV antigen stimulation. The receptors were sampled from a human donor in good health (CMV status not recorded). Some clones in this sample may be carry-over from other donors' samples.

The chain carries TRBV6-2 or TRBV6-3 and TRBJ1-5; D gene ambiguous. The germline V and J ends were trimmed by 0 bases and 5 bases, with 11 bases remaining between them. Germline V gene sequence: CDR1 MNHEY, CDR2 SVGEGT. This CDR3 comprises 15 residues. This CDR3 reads CASSYSHPEDQPQHF. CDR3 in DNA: TGTGCCAGCAGTTACTCCCACCCGGAGGATCAGCCCCAGCATTTT.

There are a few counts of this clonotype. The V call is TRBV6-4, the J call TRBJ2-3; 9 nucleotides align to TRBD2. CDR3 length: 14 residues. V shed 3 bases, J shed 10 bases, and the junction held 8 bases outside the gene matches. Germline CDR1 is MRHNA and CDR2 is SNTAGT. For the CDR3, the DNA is TGTGCCAGCAGTGAAGGGCTAGCGGGGTTGCCGCAGTATTTT. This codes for CASSEGLAGLPQYF.

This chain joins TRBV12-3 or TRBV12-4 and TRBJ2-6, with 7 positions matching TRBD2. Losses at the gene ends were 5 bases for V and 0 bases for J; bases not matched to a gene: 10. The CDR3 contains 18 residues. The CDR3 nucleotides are TGTGCCAGCAGTCCTCAAAGCGGGGTTAGCTCTGGGGCCAACGTCCTGACTTTC. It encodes CASSPQSGVSSGANVLTF.

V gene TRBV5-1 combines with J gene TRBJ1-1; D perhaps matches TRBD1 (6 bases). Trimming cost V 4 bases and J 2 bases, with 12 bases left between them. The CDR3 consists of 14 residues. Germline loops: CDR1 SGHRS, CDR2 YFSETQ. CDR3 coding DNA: TGCGCCAGCAGCAACCGGGACACCAACACTGAAGCTTTCTTT. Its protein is CASSNRDTNTEAFF.

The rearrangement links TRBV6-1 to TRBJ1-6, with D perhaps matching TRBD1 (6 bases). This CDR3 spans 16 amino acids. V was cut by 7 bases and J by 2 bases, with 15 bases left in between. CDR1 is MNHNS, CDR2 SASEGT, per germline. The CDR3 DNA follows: TGTGCCAGCACAAGTAGGGACATCGCCTATAATTCACCCCTCCACTTT. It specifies CASTSRDIAYNSPLHF.

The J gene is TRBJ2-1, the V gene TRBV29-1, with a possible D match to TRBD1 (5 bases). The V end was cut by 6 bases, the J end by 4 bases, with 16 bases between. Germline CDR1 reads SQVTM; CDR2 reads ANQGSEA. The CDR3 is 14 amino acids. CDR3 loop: CSVSGLDGYNEQFF. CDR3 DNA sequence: TGCAGCGTCTCAGGGCTAGATGGGTACAATGAGCAGTTCTTC.

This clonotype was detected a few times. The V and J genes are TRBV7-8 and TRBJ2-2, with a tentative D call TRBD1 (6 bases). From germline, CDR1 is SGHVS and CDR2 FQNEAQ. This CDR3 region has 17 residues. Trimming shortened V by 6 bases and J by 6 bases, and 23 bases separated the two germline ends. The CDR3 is CASRSRGGGRSAGELFF. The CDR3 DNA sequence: TGTGCCAGCAGGTCCAGGGGTGGGGGTCGATCGGCCGGGGAGCTGTTTTTT.

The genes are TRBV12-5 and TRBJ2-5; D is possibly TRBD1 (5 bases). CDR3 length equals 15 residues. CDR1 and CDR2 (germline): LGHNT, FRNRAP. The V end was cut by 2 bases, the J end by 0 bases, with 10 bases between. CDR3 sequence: CASGLTGHHQETQYF. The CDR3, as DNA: TGTGCTAGTGGTTTGACCGGACACCACCAAGAGACCCAGTACTTC. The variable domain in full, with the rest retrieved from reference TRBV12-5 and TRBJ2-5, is DARVTQTPRHKVTEMGQEVTMRCQPILGHNTVFWYRQTMMQGLELLAYFRNRAPLDDSGMPKDRFSAEMPDATLATLKIQPSEPRDSAVYFCASGLTGHHQETQYFGPGTRLLVL.

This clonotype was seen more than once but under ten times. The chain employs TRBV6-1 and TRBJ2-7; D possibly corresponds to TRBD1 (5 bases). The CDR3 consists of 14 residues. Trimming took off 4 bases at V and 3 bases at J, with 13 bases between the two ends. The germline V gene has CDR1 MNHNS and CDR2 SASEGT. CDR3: CASSGQTGLYEQYF. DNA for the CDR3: TGTGCCAGCAGTGGACAGACGGGTCTCTACGAGCAGTACTTC.

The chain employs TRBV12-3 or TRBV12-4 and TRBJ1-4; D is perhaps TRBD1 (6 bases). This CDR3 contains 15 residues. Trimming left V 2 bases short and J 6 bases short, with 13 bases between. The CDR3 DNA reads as TGTGCCAGCAGTTTAACCGCGCAGGGGTATGAAAAACTGTTTTTT. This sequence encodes CASSLTAQGYEKLFF.

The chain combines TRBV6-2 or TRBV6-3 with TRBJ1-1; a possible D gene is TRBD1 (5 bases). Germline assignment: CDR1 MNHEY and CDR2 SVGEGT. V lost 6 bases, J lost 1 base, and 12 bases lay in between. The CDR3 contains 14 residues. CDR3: CASRPQVGNTEAFF. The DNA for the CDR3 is TGTGCCAGCAGGCCACAGGTGGGGAACACTGAAGCTTTCTTT.

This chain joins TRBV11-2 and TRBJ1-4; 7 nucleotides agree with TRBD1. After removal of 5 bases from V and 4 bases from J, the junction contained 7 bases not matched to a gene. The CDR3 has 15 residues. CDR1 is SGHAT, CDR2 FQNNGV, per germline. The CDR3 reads CASSPSGQFNEKLFF. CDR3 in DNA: TGTGCCAGCAGCCCTTCGGGACAGTTTAATGAAAAACTGTTTTTT.

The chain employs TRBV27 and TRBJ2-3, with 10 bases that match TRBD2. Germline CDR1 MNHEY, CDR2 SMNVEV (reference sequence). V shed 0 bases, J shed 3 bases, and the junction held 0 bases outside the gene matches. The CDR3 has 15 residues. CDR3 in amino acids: CASSLSSGRTDTQYF. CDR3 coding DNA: TGTGCCAGCAGTTTATCTAGCGGGAGGACAGATACGCAGTATTTT.

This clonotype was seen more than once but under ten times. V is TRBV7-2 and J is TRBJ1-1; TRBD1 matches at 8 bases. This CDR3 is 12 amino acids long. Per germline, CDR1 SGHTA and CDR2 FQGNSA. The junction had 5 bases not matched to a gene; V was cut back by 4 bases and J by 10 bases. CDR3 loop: CASSYDRGSAFF. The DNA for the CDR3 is TGTGCCAGCAGCTACGACAGGGGATCAGCTTTCTTT.

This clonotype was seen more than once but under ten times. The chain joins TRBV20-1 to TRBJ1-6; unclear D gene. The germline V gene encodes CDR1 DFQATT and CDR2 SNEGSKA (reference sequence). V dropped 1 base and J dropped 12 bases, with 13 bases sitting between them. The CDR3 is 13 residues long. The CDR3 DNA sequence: TGCAGTGCTAGAGGTTCGATAGGAGAACCCCTCCACTTT. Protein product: CSARGSIGEPLHF.

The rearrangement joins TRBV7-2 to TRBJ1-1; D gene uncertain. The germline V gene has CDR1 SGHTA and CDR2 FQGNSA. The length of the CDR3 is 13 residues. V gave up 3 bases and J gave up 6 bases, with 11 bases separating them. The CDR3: CASSFRPDAEAFF. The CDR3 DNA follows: TGTGCCAGCAGCTTTCGTCCGGACGCTGAAGCTTTCTTT.

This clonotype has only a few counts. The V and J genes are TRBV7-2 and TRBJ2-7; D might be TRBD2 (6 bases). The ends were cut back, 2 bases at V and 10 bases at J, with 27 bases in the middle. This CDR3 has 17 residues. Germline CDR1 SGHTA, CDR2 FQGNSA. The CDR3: CASSLYVRGGGNIFQYF. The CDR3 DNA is TGTGCCAGCAGCTTATATGTTAGAGGTGGAGGGAACATTTTTCAGTACTTC.

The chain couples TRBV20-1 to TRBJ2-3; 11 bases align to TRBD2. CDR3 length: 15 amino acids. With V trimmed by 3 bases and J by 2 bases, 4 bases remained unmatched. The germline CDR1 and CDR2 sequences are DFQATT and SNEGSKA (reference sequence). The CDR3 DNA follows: TGCAGTGCTAGCCCTAGCGGGGGGATCACAGATACGCAGTATTTT. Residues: CSASPSGGITDTQYF.

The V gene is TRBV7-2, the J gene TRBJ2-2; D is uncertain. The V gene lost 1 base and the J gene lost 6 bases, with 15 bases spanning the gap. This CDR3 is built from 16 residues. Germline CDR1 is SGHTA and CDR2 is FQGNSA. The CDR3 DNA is TGTGCCAGCAGCTTAGGCCAAGCGACGTTGGCCGGGGAGCTGTTTTTT. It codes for CASSLGQATLAGELFF.

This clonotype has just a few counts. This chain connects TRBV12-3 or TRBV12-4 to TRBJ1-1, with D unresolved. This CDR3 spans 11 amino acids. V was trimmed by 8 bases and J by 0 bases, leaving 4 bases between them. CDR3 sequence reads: CASGMNTEAFF. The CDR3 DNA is TGTGCCAGCGGGATGAACACTGAAGCTTTCTTT.

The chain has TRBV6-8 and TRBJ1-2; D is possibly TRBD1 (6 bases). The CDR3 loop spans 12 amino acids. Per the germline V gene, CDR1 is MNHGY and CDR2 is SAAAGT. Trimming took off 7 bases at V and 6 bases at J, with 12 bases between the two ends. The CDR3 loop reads CASMGGIDGYTF. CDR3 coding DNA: TGTGCCAGCATGGGGGGCATCGATGGCTACACCTTC.

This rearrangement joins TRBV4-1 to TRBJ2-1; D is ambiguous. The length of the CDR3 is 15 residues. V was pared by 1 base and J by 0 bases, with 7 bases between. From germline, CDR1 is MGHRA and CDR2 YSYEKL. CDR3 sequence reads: CASSQADPSYNEQFF. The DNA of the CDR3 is TGCGCCAGCAGCCAAGCCGACCCCTCCTACAATGAGCAGTTCTTC.

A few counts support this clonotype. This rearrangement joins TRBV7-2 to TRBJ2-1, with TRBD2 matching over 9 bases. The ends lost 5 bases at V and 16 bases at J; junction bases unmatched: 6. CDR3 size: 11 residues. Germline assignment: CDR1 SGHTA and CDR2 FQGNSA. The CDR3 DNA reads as TGTGCCAGCAGCCGGGGACTAGCTTTATTCTTC. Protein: CASSRGLALFF.

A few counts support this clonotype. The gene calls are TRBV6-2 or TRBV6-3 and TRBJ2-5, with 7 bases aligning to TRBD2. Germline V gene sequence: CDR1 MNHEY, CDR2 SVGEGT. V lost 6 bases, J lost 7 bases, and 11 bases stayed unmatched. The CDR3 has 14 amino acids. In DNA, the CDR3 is TGTGCCAGCAGCACCGGGACTACCGCCAGGACCCAGTACTTC. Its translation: CASSTGTTARTQYF.

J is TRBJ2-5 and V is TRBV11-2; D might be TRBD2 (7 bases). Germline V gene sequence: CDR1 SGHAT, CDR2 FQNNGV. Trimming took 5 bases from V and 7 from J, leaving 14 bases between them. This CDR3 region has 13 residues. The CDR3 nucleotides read TGTGCCAGCAGCCGGGGGCGGGAGTCGACCCAGTACTTC. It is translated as CASSRGRESTQYF.

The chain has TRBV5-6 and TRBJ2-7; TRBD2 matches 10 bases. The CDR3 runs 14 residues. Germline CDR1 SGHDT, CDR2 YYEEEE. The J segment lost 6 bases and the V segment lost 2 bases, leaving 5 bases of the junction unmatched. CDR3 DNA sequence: TGTGCCAGCAGCTTCGGTAGCGGGGGGTCCGAGCAGTACTTC. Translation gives CASSFGSGGSEQYF.

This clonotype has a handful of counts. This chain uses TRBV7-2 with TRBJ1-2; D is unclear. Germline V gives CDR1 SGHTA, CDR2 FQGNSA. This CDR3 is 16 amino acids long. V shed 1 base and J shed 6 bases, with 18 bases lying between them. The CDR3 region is CASSLDWEEGDHGYTF. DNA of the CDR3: TGTGCCAGCAGCTTAGATTGGGAGGAGGGTGATCATGGCTACACCTTC.

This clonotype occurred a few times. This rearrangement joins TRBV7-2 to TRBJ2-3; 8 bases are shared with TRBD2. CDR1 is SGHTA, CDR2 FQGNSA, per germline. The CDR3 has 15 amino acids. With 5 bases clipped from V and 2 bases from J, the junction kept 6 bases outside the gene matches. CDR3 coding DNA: TGTGCCAGCAGCCGCACGGGGGGGCCCACAGATACGCAGTATTTT. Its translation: CASSRTGGPTDTQYF.